Listed below are T cell receptor beta chains from one sample, sequenced in a study of T cells after yellow fever vaccination. Via MiXCR, TCRdb re-called the 5' RACE reads, giving one row per CDR3 protein. The top ten clones hold roughly a fifth of a sample with 250,000 to 350,000 distinct CDR3 sequences, 3.5% to 5% of them seen once. The material sequenced was PBMCs, taken 15 days after the yellow fever booster vaccination. These receptors originate from a man younger than 35 who received the YFV17D yellow fever vaccine. Each CDR3 is given with its conserved first and last residue. Expanded clones are given a class, and other clones once, few, many or no size at all.

j_gene,abundance,v_gene,CDR3aa
TRBJ2-1,-,TRBV6-1,CASNRPGGDEQFF
TRBJ2-6,-,TRBV7-9,CASSVRSSGANVLTF
TRBJ1-1,-,TRBV9,CASSAGNLNTEAFF
TRBJ2-3,-,TRBV18,CASSPGGRYLIGQYF
TRBJ2-1,many,TRBV13,CASSLGPGRAVMNNEQFF
TRBJ1-6,few,TRBV10-2,CASSAIRRDTYNSPLHF
TRBJ2-2,many,TRBV7-6,CASSPPPTGGRYGELFF
TRBJ2-2,many,TRBV5-6,CASSPQDDRGLFF
TRBJ2-3,-,TRBV5-1,CASSFTPGSDTQYF
TRBJ1-1,-,TRBV18,CASSPPVFTGPKNTEAFF
TRBJ2-3,many,TRBV11-2,CASSFGRWGSTDTQYF
TRBJ1-1,few,TRBV6-6,CASSYEGPVPNTEAFF
TRBJ2-3,many,TRBV5-1,CASADSGGATDTQYF
TRBJ2-7,-,TRBV10-3,CAISPRGATTGSYEQYF
TRBJ2-3,-,TRBV6-6,CASSYAGTSGGVADTQYF
TRBJ2-5,-,TRBV7-8,CASSLLGLAGPKTQYF
TRBJ2-3,many,TRBV29-1,CSAPDVGRDTQYF
TRBJ1-1,-,TRBV18,CASSPLQGARGSNTEAFF
TRBJ2-7,many,TRBV14,CASSPRPDGTYEQYF
TRBJ2-3,many,TRBV7-2,CASSFLAGSHHTDTQYF
TRBJ2-3,many,TRBV6-5,CASSRTGLITDTQYF
TRBJ1-5,-,TRBV18,CASSGETGFNQPQHF
TRBJ1-1,-,TRBV11-2,CASSQQVEAFF
TRBJ1-3,many,TRBV7-6,CASSLVGGPGNTIYF
TRBJ2-2,many,TRBV4-1,CASSQEGTETGELFF
TRBJ1-1,many,TRBV20-1,CSARDSRQDTEAFF
TRBJ2-3,many,TRBV5-5,CASSFDRATDTQYF
TRBJ2-7,-,TRBV9,CASSDGGAYEQYF
TRBJ2-7,few,TRBV3-1,CASSQDEARAFYF
TRBJ2-1,many,TRBV12-3/TRBV12-4,CASSLFPNEQFF
TRBJ2-7,few,TRBV5-1,CASSVAALSYEQYF
TRBJ1-3,-,TRBV28,CASRRSQSSGNTIYF
TRBJ2-5,-,TRBV7-2,CASSFFPSGGPLEETQYF
TRBJ2-1,many,TRBV29-1,CSVGGPARGSEQFF
TRBJ1-2,many,TRBV5-1,CASSFGAGQGNGYTF
TRBJ1-2,few,TRBV5-6,CASSLARDRTLYGYTF
TRBJ2-1,-,TRBV7-3,CASSLNPAGATGNEQFF
TRBJ1-4,many,TRBV20-1,CSARAPSGTTNEKLFF
TRBJ2-3,many,TRBV29-1,CSVEGGFRTDTQYF
TRBJ2-3,few,TRBV5-1,CASSASESTDTQYF
TRBJ1-4,-,TRBV3-1,CASSPRGSNEKLFF
TRBJ1-3,-,TRBV7-2,CASSPDGNSGSTIYF
TRBJ2-2,many,TRBV27,CASSSYRPRGTGELFF
TRBJ2-1,many,TRBV5-1,CASSWSFAGGTNEQFF
TRBJ2-5,many,TRBV20-1,CSARDRKGRETQYF
TRBJ1-4,many,TRBV7-6,CASSPWPSEKLFF
TRBJ2-3,-,TRBV7-3,CASKIGGAADTQYF
TRBJ1-1,many,TRBV7-6,CASSRNQGLNTEAFF
TRBJ2-3,many,TRBV9,CASRGAGTDTQYF
TRBJ1-2,-,TRBV15,CATSRDPRGAEGYTF
TRBJ2-5,many,TRBV19,CASRNGETQYF
TRBJ2-3,many,TRBV6-1,CASTDRETSTDTQYF
TRBJ1-5,many,TRBV7-9,CASSWAGDQPQHF
TRBJ2-5,many,TRBV2,CASKPLGGRETQYF
TRBJ1-5,-,TRBV7-9,CASRYMAQHF
TRBJ2-7,many,TRBV7-9,CASSLEFDGEQYF
TRBJ1-1,few,TRBV30,CAWNGVMNTEAFF
TRBJ2-3,many,TRBV4-2,CASSQAASGGSTDTQYF
TRBJ2-7,few,TRBV28,CASSRQYEQYF
TRBJ2-5,-,TRBV9,CASSVRTGGEETQYF